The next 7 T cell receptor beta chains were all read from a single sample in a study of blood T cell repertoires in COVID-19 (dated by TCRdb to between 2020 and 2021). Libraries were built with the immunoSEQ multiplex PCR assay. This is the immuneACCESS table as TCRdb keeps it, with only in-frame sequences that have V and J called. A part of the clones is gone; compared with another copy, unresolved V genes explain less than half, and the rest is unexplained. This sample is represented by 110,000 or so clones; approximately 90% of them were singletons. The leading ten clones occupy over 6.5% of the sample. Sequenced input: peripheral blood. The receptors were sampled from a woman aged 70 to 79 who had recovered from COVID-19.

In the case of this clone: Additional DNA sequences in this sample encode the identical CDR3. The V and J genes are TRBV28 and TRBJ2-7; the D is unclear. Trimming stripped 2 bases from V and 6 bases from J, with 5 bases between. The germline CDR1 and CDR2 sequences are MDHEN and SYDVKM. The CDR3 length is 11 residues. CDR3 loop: CASSLRGEQYF. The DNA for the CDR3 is TGTGCCAGCAGTTTAAGAGGCGAGCAGTACTTC. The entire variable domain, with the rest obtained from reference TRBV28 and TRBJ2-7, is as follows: DVKVTQSSRYLVKRTGEKVFLECVQDMDHENMFWYRQDPGLGLRLIYFSYDVKMKEKGDIPEGYSVSREKKERFSLILESASTNQTSMYLCASSLRGEQYFGPGTRLTVT.

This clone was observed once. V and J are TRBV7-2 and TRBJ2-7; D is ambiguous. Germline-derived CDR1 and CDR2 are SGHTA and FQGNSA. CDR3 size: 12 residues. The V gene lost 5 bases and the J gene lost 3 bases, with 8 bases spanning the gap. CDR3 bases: TGTGCCAGCAGCCAGGTGGGCTACGAGCAGTACTTC. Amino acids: CASSQVGYEQYF.

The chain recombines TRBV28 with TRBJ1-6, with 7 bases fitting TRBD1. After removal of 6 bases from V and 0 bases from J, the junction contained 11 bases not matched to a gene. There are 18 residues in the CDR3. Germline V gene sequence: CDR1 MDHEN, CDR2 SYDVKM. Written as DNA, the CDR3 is TGTGCCAGCAGCCCCAACAGGGGATGGGGCTCCTATAATTCACCCCTCCACTTT. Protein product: CASSPNRGWGSYNSPLHF.

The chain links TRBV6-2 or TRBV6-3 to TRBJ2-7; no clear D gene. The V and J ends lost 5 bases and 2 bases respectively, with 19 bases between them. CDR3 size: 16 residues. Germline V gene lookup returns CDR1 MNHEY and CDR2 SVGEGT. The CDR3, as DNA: TGTGCCAGCAGTCCCCGGGTGGTGCGGCGACCCTACGAGCAGTACTTC. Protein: CASSPRVVRRPYEQYF.

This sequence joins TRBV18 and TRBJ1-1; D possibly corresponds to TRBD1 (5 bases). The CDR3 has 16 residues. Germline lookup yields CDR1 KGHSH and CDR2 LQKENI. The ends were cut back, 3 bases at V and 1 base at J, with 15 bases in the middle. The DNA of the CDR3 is TGTGCCAGCTCACCGAGACAACAGGACACGAACACTGAAGCTTTCTTT. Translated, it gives CASSPRQQDTNTEAFF.

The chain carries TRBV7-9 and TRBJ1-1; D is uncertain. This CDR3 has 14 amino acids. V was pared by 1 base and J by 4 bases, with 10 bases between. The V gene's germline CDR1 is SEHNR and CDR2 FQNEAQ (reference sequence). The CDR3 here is CASSLGPSGTEAFF. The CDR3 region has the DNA TGTGCCAGCAGCTTAGGACCATCGGGCACTGAAGCTTTCTTT.

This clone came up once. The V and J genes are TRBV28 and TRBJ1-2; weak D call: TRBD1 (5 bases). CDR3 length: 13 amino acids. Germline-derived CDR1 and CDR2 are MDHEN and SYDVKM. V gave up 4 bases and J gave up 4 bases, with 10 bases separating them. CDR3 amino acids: CASSWGGFYGYTF. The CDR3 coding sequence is TGTGCCAGCAGTTGGGGGGGATTCTATGGCTACACCTTC.